This TCR beta chain emerged from a study of vaccination effects on CD4 cells after COVID-19. Antigen-specific CD4+ T cell clonotypes were called by their expansion after viral peptide-pool culture in ViraFEST. The culture ran for about 11 days, and then CD4+ T cells were isolated. Nobody among the vaccine recipients had prior SARS-CoV-2 infection (nucleocapsid antibodies were negative). Using immunoSEQ multiplex PCR, the repertoire was profiled, and TCRdb retains in-frame clones only, with some absent. The table lists some 65,000 clones, around 69% of them singletons. The CDR3 length is 14 residues. With 5 bases removed from V and 3 bases from J, the gap between germline ends came to 14 bases. Germline V gene lookup returns CDR1 SGHNT and CDR2 YYREEE (reference sequence). Notes on this clone: What it binds is unknown.

The sample here was CD4+ T cells from PBMCs cultured with HCoV-NL63 spike peptides, taken before COVID-19 vaccination. This receptor was obtained from a human donor who received a COVID-19 vaccine. The V gene is TRBV5-4, the J gene TRBJ1-1; tentatively, D is TRBD1 (5 bases). CDR3 loop: CASSYPGRDTEAFF. DNA of the CDR3: TGTGCCAGCAGTTATCCGGGGCGAGACACTGAAGCTTTCTTT.